Each of the 23 T cell receptor beta chains below was sequenced from the same sample in a study of blood T cells in healthy people across ages. The use of a sample-barcoded 5' primer and a J-beta primer mix characterized a second PCR of about 7 to 12 cycles. TCRdb ran MiXCR on the 5' RACE reads and lists one entry per CDR3 protein. The sample consists of approximately 800,000 distinct CDR3 sequences, more than 35% of them appearing once. The sequenced sample was blood. All receptors derive from a man aged 80 or over in good health.

This clonotype was seen a few times. This sequence joins TRBV2 and TRBJ2-5, with D maybe TRBD2 (5 bases). Deletions cut 4 bases from V and 5 bases from J, with 8 bases between. The length of the CDR3 is 12 residues. Germline loops: CDR1 SNHLY, CDR2 FYNNEI. This CDR3 is CASSGSGETQYF. For the CDR3, the DNA is TGTGCCAGCAGTGGGAGCGGCGAGACCCAGTACTTC.

The sample holds a few counts of this clonotype. The CDR3 is CSARAPLTGVWGYTF. As DNA, the CDR3 is TGCAGTGCTAGGGCCCCATTAACGGGGGTTTGGGGCTACACCTTC. The chain joins TRBV20-1 to TRBJ1-2; weak D call: TRBD1 (5 bases). The germline CDR1 and CDR2 sequences are DFQATT and SNEGSKA (reference sequence). CDR3 size: 15 residues. V was cut by 3 bases and J by 8 bases, with 22 bases left in between.

The CDR3 protein is CASSLTSAYDNEQFF. DNA of the CDR3: TGTGCCAGCAGTTTAACTAGCGCCTACGACAATGAGCAGTTCTTC. The V and J genes are TRBV27 and TRBJ2-1; 7 bases agree with TRBD2. Germline CDR1 is MNHEY and CDR2 is SMNVEV (reference sequence). The CDR3 has 15 residues. V was clipped by 2 bases and J by 5 bases; unmatched bases: 6.

The chain has TRBV20-1 and TRBJ2-4, with D unclear. The DNA matches TRBJ2-7 better at its end, which makes the J call doubtful. The CDR3 extends over 15 amino acids. CDR1 DFQATT and CDR2 SNEGSKA come from the germline V gene (reference sequence). The CDR3 reads CSARGLTRIGDEQYF. Written as DNA, the CDR3 is TGCAGTGCTAGAGGGCTAACACGGATCGGTGACGAGCAGTACTTC.

The chain combines TRBV20-1 with TRBJ2-1; perhaps TRBD2 as D (5 bases). Trimming left V 6 bases short and J 1 base short, with 16 bases between. The CDR3 has 15 amino acids. The germline gives CDR1 DFQATT, CDR2 SNEGSKA (reference sequence). CDR3 sequence (DNA): TGCAGTGCCTACGGCGGGCCTATTTCCTACAATGAGCAGTTCTTC. Translated, it gives CSAYGGPISYNEQFF.

The chain recombines TRBV7-2 with TRBJ2-1, with D uncertain. With 5 bases removed from V and 5 bases from J, the gap between germline ends came to 19 bases. This CDR3 comprises 16 residues. Germline V lookup: CDR1 SGHTA, CDR2 FQGNSA. CDR3 protein: CASSPTLSVGNNEQFF. The CDR3 coding sequence is TGTGCCAGCAGCCCTACCCTATCGGTCGGAAACAATGAGCAGTTCTTC.

As regards this clonotype: This could be a read error, since a much larger clone is one nucleotide away. The rearrangement uses TRBV5-1 and TRBJ2-7, with TRBD2 matching over 12 bases. From germline, CDR1 is SGHRS and CDR2 YFSETQ. CDR3 length equals 16 residues. The DNA of the CDR3 is TGCGCCAGCAGCTATAAGACTAGCGGGGGCTCCTACGAGCGGTACTTC. Translating gives CASSYKTSGGSYERYF.

This clonotype was counted between two and nine times. The J gene is TRBJ2-1, the V gene TRBV28; D is ambiguous. The CDR3 length is 15 residues. V gave up 8 bases and J gave up 0 bases, with 14 bases separating them. The germline V gene encodes CDR1 MDHEN and CDR2 SYDVKM. The CDR3 sequence is CASGLSFLSYNEQFF. CDR3 nucleotide sequence: TGTGCCAGCGGGCTATCTTTCCTCTCCTACAATGAGCAGTTCTTC.

V gene TRBV28 combines with J gene TRBJ1-2; 7 bases are a match to TRBD1. The V segment lost 5 bases and the J segment 2 bases; nucleotides outside the gene matches: 5. Germline V gene data show CDR1 as MDHEN and CDR2 as SYDVKM. The CDR3 is made up of 14 amino acids. CDR3 DNA: TGTGCCAGCAGTGTCGAACAGGGGAACTATGGCTACACCTTC. Translated, it gives CASSVEQGNYGYTF.

This clonotype has only a few counts. This sequence joins TRBV24-1 and TRBJ2-1; 7 nucleotides agree with TRBD1. The V gene end was trimmed by 5 bases and the J gene end by 7 bases; junction bases not matched to a gene: 7. The CDR3 sequence is 14 residues long. Looked up from germline, CDR1 is KGHDR and CDR2 is SFDVKD. The chain's CDR3 is CATSAPTGWNEQFF. CDR3 nucleotide sequence: TGTGCCACCAGTGCTCCGACAGGGTGGAATGAGCAGTTCTTC.

The V gene is TRBV11-2, the J gene TRBJ2-3; 9 bases line up with TRBD2. J was trimmed by 5 bases and V by 4 bases; bases with no gene match: 10. This CDR3 is built from 16 residues. CDR1 SGHAT and CDR2 FQNNGV come from the germline V gene. CDR3 coding DNA: TGTGCCAGCAGCTCGCTGGGAGCGGGAGGCCAAGATACGCAGTATTTT. Protein product: CASSSLGAGGQDTQYF. Looking up the rest from reference TRBV11-2 and TRBJ2-3 gives the full variable domain: EAGVAQSPRYKIIEKRQSVAFWCNPISGHATLYWYQQILGQGPKLLIQFQNNGVVDDSQLPKDRFSAERLKGVDSTLKIQPAKLEDSAVYLCASSSLGAGGQDTQYFGPGTRLTVL.

V and J are TRBV12-3 or TRBV12-4 and TRBJ1-2, with D tentatively TRBD1 (6 bases). V lost 6 bases and J 8 bases, leaving 13 bases between the germline ends. The CDR3 length is 12 residues. Here the CDR3 reads CASSQGFGGYTF. The CDR3 bases are TGTGCCAGCAGCCAGGGGTTTGGGGGCTACACCTTC.

V and J are TRBV7-2 and TRBJ1-1; tentative D call: TRBD1 (5 bases). Germline CDR1 is SGHTA and CDR2 is FQGNSA. The germline V and J ends were trimmed by 5 bases and 6 bases, with 16 bases remaining between them. This CDR3 has 14 residues. CDR3 sequence (DNA): TGTGCCAGCAGCCAGAACGGGGCTTTTGCTGAAGCTTTCTTT. Residues: CASSQNGAFAEAFF. Filled out from reference TRBV7-2 and TRBJ1-1, the complete variable domain reads GAGVSQSPSNKVTEKGKDVELRCDPISGHTALYWYRQSLGQGLEFLIYFQGNSAPDKSGLPSDRFSAERTGGSVSTLTIQRTQQEDSAVYLCASSQNGAFAEAFFGQGTRLTVV.

This clonotype was picked up many times. This chain connects TRBV7-2 to TRBJ2-1, with 8 bases identical to TRBD2. Germline V gene sequence: CDR1 SGHTA, CDR2 FQGNSA. This CDR3 is built from 15 residues. With 0 bases clipped from V and 2 bases from J, the junction kept 0 bases outside the gene matches. CDR3: CASSLASGTYNEQFF. Written as DNA, the CDR3 is TGTGCCAGCAGCTTAGCTAGCGGGACCTACAATGAGCAGTTCTTC. Filled out from reference TRBV7-2 and TRBJ2-1, the complete variable domain reads GAGVSQSPSNKVTEKGKDVELRCDPISGHTALYWYRQSLGQGLEFLIYFQGNSAPDKSGLPSDRFSAERTGGSVSTLTIQRTQQEDSAVYLCASSLASGTYNEQFFGPGTRLTVL.

The chain recombines TRBV5-6 with TRBJ2-7, with TRBD1 matching 9 bases. This CDR3 is built from 13 residues. J was trimmed by 4 bases and V by 4 bases; bases with no gene match: 3. Germline-derived CDR1 and CDR2 are SGHDT and YYEEEE. CDR3: CASSGGTGYEQYF. The CDR3 DNA is TGTGCCAGCAGCGGGGGGACAGGGTACGAGCAGTACTTC.

The chain is built from TRBV7-6 and TRBJ2-5; perhaps TRBD1 as D (6 bases). The CDR3 is 14 amino acids. Trimming removed 6 bases at V and 4 bases at J, with 15 bases between. Per germline, CDR1 SGHVS and CDR2 FNYEAQ. The CDR3 reads CASSYTGYGETQYF. The CDR3 nucleotides are TGTGCCAGCAGTTATACAGGGTACGGAGAGACCCAGTACTTC.

This clonotype was observed a few times. V and J are TRBV5-1 and TRBJ2-1; D perhaps matches TRBD2 (6 bases). Per the germline V gene, CDR1 is SGHRS and CDR2 is YFSETQ. V lost 6 bases and J 1 base, leaving 14 bases between the germline ends. This CDR3 is built from 15 residues. In DNA, the CDR3 is TGCGCCAGCAACCTAGCGCCCGGGTCCTACAATGAGCAGTTCTTC. This gives the protein CASNLAPGSYNEQFF.

This clonotype has more than one count but fewer than ten. The genes are TRBV7-8 and TRBJ2-1; D remains ambiguous. The ends were cut back, 4 bases at V and 0 bases at J, with 13 bases in the middle. The germline CDR1 and CDR2 sequences are SGHVS and FQNEAQ. CDR3 length: 16 amino acids. In DNA, the CDR3 is TGTGCCAGCAGCTCCGAGGCCCAGAGCTCCTACAATGAGCAGTTCTTC. It is translated as CASSSEAQSSYNEQFF.

The chain has TRBV4-2 and TRBJ2-1; 10 nucleotides align to TRBD2. Looked up from germline, CDR1 is LGHNA and CDR2 is YNFKEQ. The CDR3 covers 15 residues. Losses at the gene ends were 0 bases for V and 16 bases for J; bases not matched to a gene: 12. The CDR3, as DNA: TGTGCCAGCAGCCAAGATCTAGAACTAGCGGGACTCTACTTCTTC. This gives the protein CASSQDLELAGLYFF.

CDR3 DNA sequence: TGTGCCAGCAGCTCGGGGGGCGTGGGGGAGACCCAGTACTTC. Translation gives CASSSGGVGETQYF. This rearrangement joins TRBV3-1 to TRBJ2-5, with a weak D call TRBD2 (7 bases). V was shortened by 5 bases and J by 5 bases, with 15 bases between the two germline ends. The germline V gene has CDR1 LGHDT and CDR2 YNNKEL (reference sequence). This CDR3 has 14 residues.

CDR3 DNA sequence: TGCGCCAGCAGCTTAGGGGATGAGGGCACTGAAGCTTTCTTT. Protein sequence: CASSLGDEGTEAFF. The V gene is TRBV5-1, the J gene TRBJ1-1; D might be TRBD1 (5 bases). CDR3 length: 14 residues. CDR1 is SGHRS, CDR2 YFSETQ, per germline. V shed 2 bases and J shed 4 bases, with 12 bases lying between them.

The J gene is TRBJ1-2, the V gene TRBV5-1; 8 positions match TRBD1. Germline V gene data show CDR1 as SGHRS and CDR2 as YFSETQ. V trimming: 3 bases; J trimming: 0 bases; junction bases outside the gene matches: 7. The CDR3 spans 16 residues. The CDR3 region has the DNA TGCGCCAGCAGCTCTGCCGGGACAGGAACTAACTATGGCTACACCTTC. This gives the protein CASSSAGTGTNYGYTF.

The chain is built from TRBV11-3 and TRBJ2-5; tentative D call: TRBD2 (5 bases). Trimming removed 2 bases at V and 7 bases at J, with 8 bases between. Germline V gene sequence: CDR1 SGHNT, CDR2 YENEEA. The CDR3 loop spans 12 amino acids. CDR3 residues: CASSLPEGTQYF. The CDR3, as DNA: TGTGCCAGCAGCTTACCCGAGGGGACCCAGTACTTC.